Each of the 5 T cell receptor beta chains below was sequenced from the same sample in a study of ipilimumab plus nivolumab after autologous stem cell transplantation. Assay used: immunoSEQ multiplex PCR; TCRdb lists only in-frame clones, some missing. The data hold 20,000 to 25,000 clones, with 77% observed a single time. The source material was PBMCs, sampled in a trial of ipilimumab plus nivolumab as post-transplant consolidation. These receptors were taken from a male donor with diffuse large B-cell lymphoma.

V is TRBV11-2 and J is TRBJ1-3; D gene unclear. CDR3 size: 12 residues. Trimming took 0 bases from V and 9 from J, leaving 6 bases between them. Germline lookup yields CDR1 SGHAT and CDR2 FQNNGV. The CDR3 region has the DNA TGTGCCAGCAGCTTAGACGTCGGCACCATATATTTT. Encoded protein: CASSLDVGTIYF.

The chain has TRBV5-6 and TRBJ2-7; D ambiguous. The CDR3 runs 12 residues. CDR1 and CDR2 (germline): SGHDT, YYEEEE. V lost 0 bases, J lost 3 bases, and 4 bases lay in between. In DNA form, the CDR3 reads TGTGCCAGCAGCTTGGAGGGCTACGAGCAGTACTTC. This translates into CASSLEGYEQYF.

This chain uses TRBV28 with TRBJ2-7; TRBD1 might be the D (6 bases). V was pared by 5 bases and J by 3 bases, with 17 bases between. The V gene's germline CDR1 is MDHEN and CDR2 SYDVKM. The CDR3 is made up of 15 amino acids. CDR3 loop: CASSPTTRGGYEQYF. The DNA for the CDR3 is TGTGCCAGCAGTCCGACGACAAGAGGGGGCTACGAGCAGTACTTC.

CDR3 bases: TGTGCCTGGAGTGTGGTCGGTGGCTCGAACGAGCAGTACTTC. Its translation: CAWSVVGGSNEQYF. J is TRBJ2-7 and V is TRBV30; D unresolved. This CDR3 spans 14 amino acids. V shed 0 bases and J shed 5 bases, with 14 bases lying between them. Germline loops: CDR1 GTSNPN, CDR2 SVGIG (reference sequence).

The chain joins TRBV4-3 to TRBJ2-5; D may correspond to TRBD1 or TRBD2 (6 bases each). The DNA matches TRBJ2-7 better at its end, which makes the J call doubtful. This CDR3 is 17 amino acids long. Germline V gives CDR1 LGHNA, CDR2 YSLEER. The CDR3 here is CASSQDSPGGLSYEQYF. The CDR3 DNA reads TGCGCCAGCAGCCAAGATTCACCCGGGGGCCTCTCCTACGAGCAGTACTTC.